The 14 T cell receptor beta chains below were found in one sample sequenced in a study of blood T cells in healthy people across ages. Next came a second PCR, run for about 6 to 12 cycles, which used a sample-barcoded 5' primer along with a J-beta primer mix. TCRdb processed the 5' RACE reads anew with MiXCR; each CDR3 protein has one entry. The sample shows approximately 1,000,000 distinct CDR3 sequences, over 35% of them seen only once. What was sequenced was blood. These receptor sequences come from an older woman in good health.

This chain links TRBV6-5 with TRBJ2-3; 9 bases map to TRBD1. The DNA end is a closer match to TRBJ1-5, so the J assignment may be wrong. The CDR3 length is 15 residues. Germline V gene data show CDR1 as MNHEY and CDR2 as SVGAGI. The CDR3 coding sequence is TGTGCCAGCAGGAAAACAGGGGGCGCGACAGATACGCAGCATTTT. It yields the protein CASRKTGGATDTQHF.

The rearrangement links TRBV20-1 to TRBJ2-7; D uncertain. This CDR3 is 16 amino acids long. Trimming shortened V by 0 bases and J by 5 bases, and 20 bases separated the two germline ends. Germline V lookup: CDR1 DFQATT, CDR2 SNEGSKA (reference sequence). This CDR3 is CSARDRKRSRKDEQYF. CDR3 DNA sequence: TGCAGTGCTAGAGATCGGAAAAGGAGTAGGAAGGACGAGCAGTACTTC.

CDR3 DNA: TGTGCCAGCAGCCCCGAGACCGCTAGACTAGCGGGAGCCCCGCAGTATTTT. It yields the protein CASSPETARLAGAPQYF. The genes are TRBV7-3 and TRBJ2-3; 12 nucleotides align to TRBD2. The V gene's germline CDR1 is SGHTA and CDR2 FQGTGA. The ends lost 5 bases at V and 10 bases at J; junction bases unmatched: 16. The CDR3 extends over 17 amino acids.

The chain uses TRBV7-6 and TRBJ1-1; 7 bases map to TRBD1. This CDR3 spans 14 amino acids. V lost 5 bases and J lost 3; bases outside the gene matches: 6. CDR1 is SGHVS and CDR2 is FNYEAQ in the germline V gene. CDR3 coding DNA: TGTGCCAGCAGCATTGACAGGGAGCACACTGAAGCTTTCTTT. Its protein is CASSIDREHTEAFF.

The chain employs TRBV27 and TRBJ1-5; TRBD1 might be the D (6 bases). This CDR3 has 15 residues. Between the trimmed V and J ends, which lost 6 bases and 1 base, there was a span of 13 bases. Germline CDR1 reads MNHEY; CDR2 reads SMNVEV (reference sequence). The CDR3 DNA sequence: TGTGCCAGCAGACCAGGACAGATCAGCAATCAGCCCCAGCATTTT. It is translated as CASRPGQISNQPQHF.

This rearrangement joins TRBV20-1 to TRBJ2-7; TRBD2 matches at 9 bases. The CDR3 has 14 residues. The V gene's germline CDR1 is DFQATT and CDR2 SNEGSKA (reference sequence). V dropped 2 bases and J dropped 4; count of bases not matched to a gene: 6. This chain's CDR3 is CSARRGRGAYEQYF. The CDR3 bases are TGCAGTGCTAGACGCGGGAGGGGCGCTTACGAGCAGTACTTC.

The CDR3 reads CATSRDPKRESASYEQYF. In DNA form, the CDR3 reads TGTGCCACCAGCAGGGATCCCAAGCGGGAGTCGGCCTCCTACGAGCAGTACTTC. The chain uses TRBV15 and TRBJ2-7; 8 bases align to TRBD2. CDR1 and CDR2 from the germline V gene are LNHNV and YYDKDF (reference sequence). The V gene end was trimmed by 3 bases and the J gene end by 0 bases; junction bases not matched to a gene: 13. The CDR3 is 18 residues long.

A word on this clonotype: The junction shows a germline mismatch at one end, possibly a read error. This rearrangement joins TRBV11-2 to TRBJ1-1, with 7 bases identical to TRBD1. Germline V CDR1 and CDR2: SGHAT, FQNNGV. The CDR3 spans 12 residues. CDR3 loop: CASISWDSQAFF. CDR3 DNA sequence: TGTGCCAGCATCTCCTGGGACAGCCAAGCCTTCTTT.

The V call is TRBV3-1, the J call TRBJ2-1, with D perhaps matching TRBD1 (6 bases). The germline gives CDR1 LGHDT, CDR2 YNNKEL (reference sequence). The CDR3 runs to 11 residues. Trimming removed 1 base from V and 14 bases from J, with 9 bases in between. In DNA form, the CDR3 reads TGTGCCAGCAGCCAAGGGGGGCATGAGTTCTTC. Its protein product is CASSQGGHEFF.

The chain uses TRBV7-9 and TRBJ2-5; TRBD2 aligns across 14 bases. V was clipped by 2 bases and J by 3 bases; unmatched bases: 2. This CDR3 is built from 16 residues. Germline CDR1 and CDR2: SEHNR and FQNEAQ (reference sequence). CDR3 bases: TGTGCCAGCAGCTTATTGGGACTAGCGGGAGAAGAGACCCAGTACTTC. Translation gives CASSLLGLAGEETQYF.

Here the CDR3 reads CASSWVSGRARQETQYF. Written as DNA, the CDR3 is TGCGCCAGCAGCTGGGTTAGCGGGAGGGCCCGTCAAGAGACCCAGTACTTC. The chain couples TRBV5-1 to TRBJ2-5, with 11 bases matching TRBD2. CDR1 and CDR2 from the germline V gene are SGHRS and YFSETQ. The CDR3 spans 17 residues. J gave up 2 bases and V 3 bases, and 9 bases lay outside the gene matches.

The chain links TRBV7-2 to TRBJ2-5; 10 bases map to TRBD2. The CDR3 has 17 residues. The V gene's germline CDR1 is SGHTA and CDR2 FQGNSA. V lost 0 bases to trimming and J lost 11 bases; unmatched junction nucleotides: 15. The CDR3: CASSLALAGALNNEQYF. Written as DNA, the CDR3 is TGTGCCAGCAGCTTAGCTCTAGCGGGAGCCCTCAACAATGAGCAGTACTTC.

This clonotype was found a few times. The chain couples TRBV7-3 to TRBJ2-1; D gene uncertain. This CDR3 region has 13 residues. Germline V gives CDR1 SGHTA, CDR2 FQGTGA. Trimming left V 4 bases short and J 5 bases short, with 9 bases between. Written as DNA, the CDR3 is TGTGCCAGCAGCTCCAATAGAAACAATGAGCAGTTCTTC. It is translated as CASSSNRNNEQFF.

The CDR3 reads CASSSRGSGAIQETQYF. The CDR3 DNA reads as TGTGCCAGCAGCTCCCGGGGTAGCGGGGCTATCCAAGAGACCCAGTACTTC. The rearrangement joins TRBV11-2 to TRBJ2-5; 8 bases are a match to TRBD2. Germline CDR1 SGHAT, CDR2 FQNNGV. The CDR3 consists of 17 residues. With 4 bases clipped from V and 1 base from J, the junction kept 11 bases outside the gene matches.